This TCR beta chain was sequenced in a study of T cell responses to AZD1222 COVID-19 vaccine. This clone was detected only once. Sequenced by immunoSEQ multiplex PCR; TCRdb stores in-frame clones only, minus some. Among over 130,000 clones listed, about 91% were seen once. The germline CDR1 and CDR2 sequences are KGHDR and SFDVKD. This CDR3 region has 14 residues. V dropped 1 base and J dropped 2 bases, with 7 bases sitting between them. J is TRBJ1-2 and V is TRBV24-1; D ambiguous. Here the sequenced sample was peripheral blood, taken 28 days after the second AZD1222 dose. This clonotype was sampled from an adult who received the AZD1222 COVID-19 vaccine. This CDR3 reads CATSDLEQNYGYTF. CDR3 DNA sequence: TGTGCCACCAGTGATTTAGAACAGAACTATGGCTACACCTTC.